This T cell receptor (beta chain) was recovered during a study of blood T cells in healthy people across ages. Whole-study results and caveats: Conclusively comparing naive with antigen-experienced cells was impossible with unsorted PBMCs. Donor CMV status was unknown, possibly confounding expanded clonotype changes. Older age coincided with a roughly linear decline in TCR beta diversity per million T cells.

Germline CDR1 is SQVTM and CDR2 is ANQGSEA. The CDR3 covers 13 residues. In each sample, at least 7 million PBMCs were isolated. With a J-beta primer mix and a sample-barcoded 5' primer, a second PCR ran about 7 to 12 cycles. TCRdb analysed the 5' RACE reads with MiXCR anew, one entry per CDR3 protein. This table holds some 1.4 million distinct CDR3 sequences, roughly 45% found once. In this sample, this clonotype turned up once. Its cognate antigen is unknown. The junction differs from germline at one of its ends, possibly a read error. Source material: blood. The source of this sequence is a woman between 18 and 30 years old in good health. The chain carries TRBV29-1 and TRBJ2-5; D is unresolved. The J call may be wrong; the DNA end is better matched by TRBJ2-7. The CDR3: CSGEGLLLNEQYF. The CDR3, as DNA: TGCAGCGGTGAAGGGCTTTTACTTAACGAGCAGTACTTC.